These T cell receptor beta chains were read from a single sample in a study of blood T cell repertoires in COVID-19. Libraries were prepared by immunoSEQ multiplex PCR; TCRdb keeps only in-frame clonotypes and omits some of them. The sample carries 100,000 to 120,000 clones, more than 80% recorded once. Sample: peripheral blood. The origin of the receptors is a woman aged 70-85 years with acute or convalescent COVID-19. CDR3s include the opening cysteine and the closing phenylalanine or tryptophan. The D gene is left open where the match is weak. Some rows mark clone size as missing; the rest say once, few, many or name a class of expanded clone.

CDR3 protein: CASSSTINEQFF; CDR3 DNA: TGTGCCAGCAGTTCGACTATCAATGAGCAGTTCTTC; V gene: TRBV27; clone size: .; D gene: .; J gene: TRBJ2-1
CDR3 protein: CASRNPGQGTNTGELFF; CDR3 DNA: TGCGCCAGCAGAAACCCGGGACAGGGTACGAACACCGGGGAGCTGTTTTTT; V gene: TRBV10-1; clone size: .; D gene: TRBD1; J gene: TRBJ2-2
CDR3 protein: CASSLGPNTGELFF; CDR3 DNA: TGTGCCAGCAGCTTGGGGCCGAACACCGGGGAGCTGTTTTTT; V gene: TRBV5-5; clone size: .; D gene: .; J gene: TRBJ2-2
CDR3 protein: CASSLGRGLGGRAYTNEQFF; CDR3 DNA: TGTGCCAGCAGCTTAGGCCGGGGACTAGGCGGGAGGGCCTATACAAATGAGCAGTTCTTC; V gene: TRBV13; clone size: few; D gene: TRBD2; J gene: TRBJ2-1
CDR3 protein: CASHRPQIQPQHF; CDR3 DNA: TGTGCCAGCCACAGACCCCAGATTCAGCCCCAGCATTTT; V gene: TRBV19; clone size: .; D gene: .; J gene: TRBJ1-5
CDR3 protein: CASSLRESPNQPQHF; CDR3 DNA: TGTGCCAGCAGCTTGAGGGAGAGCCCAAATCAGCCCCAGCATTTT; V gene: TRBV7-8; clone size: few; D gene: .; J gene: TRBJ1-5
CDR3 protein: CASSRSEAGNTIYF; CDR3 DNA: TGTGCCAGCAGCCGGTCGGAGGCTGGAAACACCATATATTTT; V gene: TRBV7-2; clone size: once; D gene: .; J gene: TRBJ1-3
CDR3 protein: CASSGGLGTEAFF; CDR3 DNA: TGTGCCAGCAGTGGGGGACTGGGGACTGAAGCTTTCTTT; V gene: TRBV2; clone size: .; D gene: .; J gene: TRBJ1-1
CDR3 protein: CASQEFGANVLTF; CDR3 DNA: TGTGCCAGCCAAGAGTTTGGGGCCAACGTCCTGACTTTC; V gene: TRBV6-5; clone size: .; D gene: .; J gene: TRBJ2-6
CDR3 protein: CASSDRGQNGYTF; CDR3 DNA: TGTGCCAGCAGTGACAGGGGACAGAATGGCTACACCTTC; V gene: TRBV6-6; clone size: .; D gene: TRBD1; J gene: TRBJ1-2
CDR3 protein: CAWSNPGQGARNSPLHF; CDR3 DNA: TGTGCCTGGAGTAACCCTGGACAGGGGGCGCGTAATTCACCCCTCCACTTT; V gene: TRBV30; clone size: .; D gene: TRBD1; J gene: TRBJ1-6
CDR3 protein: CASSPSVATSYNSPLHF; CDR3 DNA: TGTGCCAGCAGTCCTTCAGTAGCCACCTCCTATAATTCACCCCTCCACTTT; V gene: TRBV27; clone size: .; D gene: .; J gene: TRBJ1-6
CDR3 protein: CASSLGGGNYGYTF; CDR3 DNA: TGTGCCAGCAGCTTAGGAGGTGGTAACTATGGCTACACCTTC; V gene: TRBV11-2; clone size: .; D gene: .; J gene: TRBJ1-2
CDR3 protein: CASRVSGRPNEQYF; CDR3 DNA: TGTGCGTCCCGGGTTAGCGGGAGACCCAACGAGCAGTACTTC; V gene: TRBV12-5; clone size: .; D gene: TRBD2; J gene: TRBJ2-7
CDR3 protein: CASSYERTSGYTF; CDR3 DNA: TGTGCCAGCAGTTACGAACGGACTTCAGGCTACACCTTC; V gene: TRBV6-6; clone size: .; D gene: .; J gene: TRBJ1-2
CDR3 protein: CASSVSGQQETQYF; CDR3 DNA: TGTGCCAGCAGCGTTTCAGGGCAGCAAGAGACCCAGTACTTC; V gene: TRBV9; clone size: .; D gene: .; J gene: TRBJ2-5
CDR3 protein: CASSLYGMNNQPQHF; CDR3 DNA: TGTGCCAGCAGCTTATACGGGATGAACAATCAGCCCCAGCATTTT; V gene: TRBV7-8; clone size: .; D gene: .; J gene: TRBJ1-5
CDR3 protein: CASSFEGGGEKLFF; CDR3 DNA: TGCGCCAGCAGCTTTGAGGGCGGGGGTGAAAAACTGTTTTTT; V gene: TRBV5-1; clone size: .; D gene: .; J gene: TRBJ1-4
CDR3 protein: CASSRREANNEQFF; CDR3 DNA: TGTGCCAGCAGCCGTAGAGAAGCAAACAATGAGCAGTTCTTC; V gene: TRBV3-1/TRBV3-2; clone size: .; D gene: .; J gene: TRBJ2-1
CDR3 protein: CASSLLENTEAFF; CDR3 DNA: TGTGCCAGCAGTTTACTAGAGAACACTGAAGCTTTCTTT; V gene: TRBV27; clone size: .; D gene: .; J gene: TRBJ1-1
CDR3 protein: CASSLVRIRGTGELFF; CDR3 DNA: TGTGCCAGCAGTTTGGTACGCATTCGAGGCACCGGGGAGCTGTTTTTT; V gene: TRBV28; clone size: few; D gene: .; J gene: TRBJ2-2
CDR3 protein: CASSQSTGLPYEQYF; CDR3 DNA: TGTGCCAGCAGCCAGTCTACGGGACTACCCTACGAGCAGTACTTC; V gene: TRBV3-1/TRBV3-2; clone size: .; D gene: TRBD2; J gene: TRBJ2-7
CDR3 protein: CASSLSSGRHNEQFF; CDR3 DNA: TGTGCCAGCAGTTTAAGTAGCGGGAGGCACAATGAGCAGTTCTTC; V gene: TRBV27; clone size: .; D gene: TRBD2; J gene: TRBJ2-1
CDR3 protein: CASRDYRGSTEAFF; CDR3 DNA: TGTGCCAGCAGAGATTACAGGGGTAGCACTGAAGCTTTCTTT; V gene: TRBV2; clone size: .; D gene: TRBD1; J gene: TRBJ1-1
CDR3 protein: CAISAGTEGVEAFF; CDR3 DNA: TGTGCCATCAGTGCGGGGACAGAGGGAGTTGAAGCTTTCTTT; V gene: TRBV10-3; clone size: few; D gene: TRBD1; J gene: TRBJ1-1
CDR3 protein: CASSLGLVKDPGKNIQYF; CDR3 DNA: TGTGCCAGCAGCTTGGGACTGGTTAAGGATCCGGGCAAAAACATTCAGTACTTC; V gene: TRBV7-9; clone size: .; D gene: .; J gene: TRBJ2-4
CDR3 protein: CASSSGTGGGNTQYF; CDR3 DNA: TGTGCCAGCAGTTCCGGGACAGGGGGCGGGAATACGCAGTATTTT; V gene: TRBV7-2; clone size: .; D gene: TRBD1; J gene: TRBJ2-3
CDR3 protein: CASKDRTNSYEQYF; CDR3 DNA: TGTGCCAGCAAGGACCGGACAAATTCCTACGAGCAGTACTTC; V gene: TRBV6-6; clone size: .; D gene: .; J gene: TRBJ2-7
CDR3 protein: CASSFDQGDGYTF; CDR3 DNA: TGTGCCAGCAGCTTCGATCAGGGGGACGGCTACACCTTC; V gene: TRBV11-3; clone size: .; D gene: TRBD1; J gene: TRBJ1-2
CDR3 protein: CASSPISGGGIGELFF; CDR3 DNA: TGTGCCAGCAGCCCGATTAGCGGGGGAGGGATCGGGGAGCTGTTTTTT; V gene: TRBV5-6; clone size: .; D gene: TRBD2; J gene: TRBJ2-2
CDR3 protein: CASSLGSGGSDEQFF; CDR3 DNA: TGCGCCAGCAGCTTGGGTAGCGGGGGTTCTGATGAGCAGTTCTTC; V gene: TRBV5-1; clone size: .; D gene: TRBD2; J gene: TRBJ2-1
CDR3 protein: CASSFRDLRTDTQYF; CDR3 DNA: TGTGCCAGCAGCTTTCGGGACTTACGCACAGATACGCAGTATTTT; V gene: TRBV7-9; clone size: .; D gene: .; J gene: TRBJ2-3
CDR3 protein: CASSYSVDRDTQYF; CDR3 DNA: TGTGCCAGCAGTTACTCGGTCGACAGAGATACGCAGTATTTT; V gene: TRBV6-6; clone size: .; D gene: .; J gene: TRBJ2-3
CDR3 protein: CAWSRPGTDTQYF; CDR3 DNA: TGTGCCTGGTCACGGCCGGGGACAGATACGCAGTATTTT; V gene: TRBV30; clone size: .; D gene: .; J gene: TRBJ2-3
CDR3 protein: CASSPPGRVGQPQHF; CDR3 DNA: TGTGCCAGCAGTCCCCCGGGGAGGGTTGGGCAGCCCCAGCATTTT; V gene: TRBV28; clone size: .; D gene: .; J gene: TRBJ1-5
CDR3 protein: CASTSDFREPQHF; CDR3 DNA: TGTGCCAGTACCTCCGATTTTCGGGAGCCCCAGCATTTT; V gene: TRBV19; clone size: .; D gene: .; J gene: TRBJ1-5
CDR3 protein: CASSEGLAGVGEQFF; CDR3 DNA: TGTGCCAGCAGCGAGGGACTAGCGGGAGTAGGTGAGCAGTTCTTC; V gene: TRBV7-9; clone size: .; D gene: TRBD2; J gene: TRBJ2-1
CDR3 protein: CASSFDRGYDSPLHF; CDR3 DNA: TGTGCCAGCAGCTTCGACAGGGGGTATGACTCACCCCTCCACTTT; V gene: TRBV7-2; clone size: .; D gene: TRBD1; J gene: TRBJ1-6
CDR3 protein: CASSFQGYEQYF; CDR3 DNA: TGCGCCAGCAGCTTCCAGGGCTACGAGCAGTACTTC; V gene: TRBV5-1; clone size: .; D gene: .; J gene: TRBJ2-7
CDR3 protein: CASSLAGLAETQYF; CDR3 DNA: TGTGCCAGCAGCTTGGCAGGACTAGCGGAGACCCAGTACTTC; V gene: TRBV5-5; clone size: .; D gene: TRBD2; J gene: TRBJ2-5
CDR3 protein: CASSQEGGNTSYQETQYF; CDR3 DNA: TGTGCCAGCAGCCAAGAGGGGGGGAACACATCGTACCAAGAGACCCAGTACTTC; V gene: TRBV3-1/TRBV3-2; clone size: .; D gene: TRBD2; J gene: TRBJ2-5
CDR3 protein: CASSTTTGVGNTIYF; CDR3 DNA: TGTGCCAGTAGTACAACGACAGGCGTCGGAAACACCATATATTTT; V gene: TRBV19; clone size: few; D gene: .; J gene: TRBJ1-3
CDR3 protein: CSVENPDRVGNEQFF; CDR3 DNA: TGCAGCGTTGAAAATCCGGACAGGGTAGGAAATGAGCAGTTCTTC; V gene: TRBV29-1; clone size: .; D gene: TRBD1; J gene: TRBJ2-1
CDR3 protein: CASRTGGVRVDTEAFF; CDR3 DNA: TGTGCCAGTAGAACAGGGGGAGTGCGGGTCGACACTGAAGCTTTCTTT; V gene: TRBV19; clone size: .; D gene: TRBD1; J gene: TRBJ1-1
CDR3 protein: CATRTSGRIETQYF; CDR3 DNA: TGTGCCACCAGGACTAGCGGGAGAATCGAGACCCAGTACTTC; V gene: TRBV19; clone size: .; D gene: TRBD2; J gene: TRBJ2-5
CDR3 protein: CASSFRAPEAFF; CDR3 DNA: TGTGCCAGCAGCTTCAGGGCCCCTGAAGCTTTCTTT; V gene: TRBV11-1; clone size: once; D gene: .; J gene: TRBJ1-1
CDR3 protein: CASTLAGGSYNEQFF; CDR3 DNA: TGTGCCAGCACGCTCGCGGGAGGGTCCTACAATGAGCAGTTCTTC; V gene: TRBV14; clone size: .; D gene: TRBD2; J gene: TRBJ2-1